A single sample is the source of the 27 T cell receptor beta chains below, sequenced in a study of T-cell memory formation after mild COVID-19. One entry per CDR3 protein results from TCRdb running MiXCR on the 5' RACE reads. The sample includes around 160,000 distinct CDR3 sequences, approximately 10% of them seen just once. Input material: PBMCs or a T cell subset sorted from them (not recorded which). The receptors here all came from a young man who had mild COVID-19 (a few samples of this study predate the infection). Cell type and time point are not known.

This clonotype appeared many times. The chain has TRBV6-2 or TRBV6-3 and TRBJ2-7, with TRBD2 matching 8 bases. The CDR3 loop spans 14 amino acids. V shed 7 bases and J 3 bases; nucleotides not matched to a gene: 8. Germline V gene lookup returns CDR1 MNHEY and CDR2 SVGEGT. CDR3: CASTHPGGDYEQYF. The CDR3 DNA is TGTGCCAGCACCCACCCCGGGGGGGACTACGAGCAGTACTTC.

The chain combines TRBV4-2 with TRBJ2-1; 10 positions match TRBD2. The CDR3 is 18 residues long. Trimming took 3 bases from V and 5 from J; bases not matched to a gene: 13. CDR1 is LGHNA, CDR2 YNFKEQ, per germline. The chain's CDR3 is CASSQVAILAGRNNEQFF. DNA for the CDR3: TGTGCCAGCAGCCAGGTGGCGATACTAGCGGGAAGAAACAATGAGCAGTTCTTC.

This sequence joins TRBV7-2 and TRBJ1-1; D call uncertain. The V end was cut by 8 bases, the J end by 0 bases, with 4 bases between. There are 11 residues in the CDR3. CDR1 and CDR2 from the germline V gene are SGHTA and FQGNSA. This CDR3 reads CASGMNTEAFF. The CDR3 nucleotides read TGTGCCAGCGGGATGAACACTGAAGCTTTCTTT.

This clonotype has a count of ten or more. The rearrangement uses TRBV3-1 and TRBJ2-1; no definite D call. The germline V and J ends were trimmed by 3 bases and 5 bases, with 20 bases remaining between them. Germline loops: CDR1 LGHDT, CDR2 YNNKEL (reference sequence). The CDR3 length is 17 residues. The DNA for the CDR3 is TGTGCCAGCAGCCACCTAAGTGTAGTGCGAAGAAACAATGAGCAGTTCTTC. As protein: CASSHLSVVRRNNEQFF.

This rearrangement joins TRBV6-2 or TRBV6-3 to TRBJ1-6; D might be TRBD1 (5 bases). There are 16 residues in the CDR3. Trimming took 2 bases from V and 10 from J, leaving 18 bases between them. Per the germline V gene, CDR1 is MNHEY and CDR2 is SVGEGT. DNA of the CDR3: TGTGCCAGCAGTTACAATTTCGGGACTTTGGGATCACCCCTCCACTTT. Its translation is CASSYNFGTLGSPLHF.

This clonotype was found many times. The chain has TRBV4-1 and TRBJ1-2; tentative D call: TRBD1 (5 bases). The V end lost 4 bases, the J end lost 2 bases, and 17 bases lay between the germline ends. Germline loops: CDR1 MGHRA, CDR2 YSYEKL. The CDR3 runs 16 residues. CDR3 region: CASSRPLGGANYGYTF. The CDR3 DNA reads as TGCGCCAGCAGCCGCCCATTAGGAGGGGCGAACTATGGCTACACCTTC.

This clonotype was found many times. The chain combines TRBV6-4 with TRBJ2-3; 7 nucleotides align to TRBD2. After removal of 4 bases from V and 0 bases from J, the junction contained 4 bases not matched to a gene. Germline loops: CDR1 MRHNA, CDR2 SNTAGT. This CDR3 comprises 15 residues. The CDR3 reads CASSVNSGSTDTQYF. CDR3 DNA: TGTGCCAGCAGTGTTAATAGCGGGAGCACAGATACGCAGTATTTT.

Only a few counts were recorded for this clonotype. The chain links TRBV20-1 to TRBJ2-3; no firm D call. The CDR3 totals 13 residues. Germline V gene sequence: CDR1 DFQATT, CDR2 SNEGSKA (reference sequence). V lost 3 bases and J 4 bases, leaving 11 bases between the germline ends. The CDR3 protein is CSASISIADTQYF. Written as DNA, the CDR3 is TGCAGTGCTAGTATTTCAATCGCAGATACGCAGTATTTT.

The sample holds a few counts of this clonotype. This chain links TRBV25-1 with TRBJ2-7; D is possibly TRBD1 (5 bases). Germline V gene data show CDR1 as MGHDK and CDR2 as SYGVNS. This CDR3 is 14 amino acids long. The V and J ends lost 3 bases and 6 bases respectively, with 15 bases between them. The CDR3 reads CASSDQDTLGEQYF. The CDR3 DNA is TGTGCCAGCAGTGACCAGGACACGCTGGGCGAGCAGTACTTC.

This clonotype turned up a few times. V usage is TRBV12-3 or TRBV12-4 and J usage is TRBJ2-5; D ambiguous. The CDR3 consists of 11 residues. Between the trimmed V and J ends, which lost 6 bases and 4 bases, there was a span of 6 bases. In nucleotides, the CDR3 is TGTGCCAGCAGACTTGTAGAGACCCAGTACTTC. Amino acid sequence: CASRLVETQYF.

The chain links TRBV6-2 or TRBV6-3 to TRBJ1-1; 7 bases align to TRBD1. Losses at the gene ends were 5 bases for V and 1 base for J; bases not matched to a gene: 10. Germline CDR1 is MNHEY and CDR2 is SVGEGT. This CDR3 is 16 amino acids long. The CDR3 DNA is TGTGCCAGCAGTCCGAGGGGCAGGGGGGCGAACACTGAAGCTTTCTTT. As protein: CASSPRGRGANTEAFF.

The gene calls are TRBV7-8 and TRBJ2-5; tentative D call: TRBD1 (6 bases). This CDR3 has 13 residues. Trimming left V 5 bases short and J 3 bases short, with 10 bases between. Germline V gene data show CDR1 as SGHVS and CDR2 as FQNEAQ. The CDR3: CASSLDRKETQYF. CDR3 bases: TGTGCCAGCAGCCTCGACAGGAAAGAGACCCAGTACTTC.

This clonotype was seen more than once but under ten times. This chain uses TRBV6-1 with TRBJ1-6; D is undetermined. The CDR3 loop spans 14 amino acids. V was cut by 2 bases and J by 10 bases, with 12 bases left in between. Germline lookup yields CDR1 MNHNS and CDR2 SASEGT. This CDR3 is CASSESAGGSPLHF. The CDR3 coding sequence is TGTGCCAGCAGTGAATCGGCAGGAGGATCACCCCTCCACTTT.

J is TRBJ2-2 and V is TRBV4-2; 8 positions match TRBD2. The trim removed 7 bases at V and 5 bases at J, leaving 9 bases unmatched. CDR1 is LGHNA and CDR2 is YNFKEQ in the germline V gene. The CDR3 spans 15 residues. CDR3 bases: TGTGCCAGCAATACGGAGACTAGCGAAACCGGGGAGCTGTTTTTT. It codes for CASNTETSETGELFF.

This clonotype was observed a few times. J is TRBJ1-5 and V is TRBV5-5; D gene uncertain. The CDR3 covers 15 residues. Trimming cost V 4 bases and J 6 bases, with 17 bases left between them. Per germline, CDR1 SGHKS and CDR2 YYEKEE (reference sequence). The CDR3: CASSLDPRPSQPQHF. CDR3 nucleotide sequence: TGTGCCAGCAGCCTGGACCCCCGACCGAGTCAGCCCCAGCATTTT.

The chain uses TRBV5-1 and TRBJ2-1; 9 bases fit TRBD2. The germline gives CDR1 SGHRS, CDR2 YFSETQ. V lost 4 bases and J lost 6; bases outside the gene matches: 11. The CDR3 is made up of 16 amino acids. The CDR3, as DNA: TGCGCCAGCAGCCCAATGGGCGGGGGGGCCCTCAATGAGCAGTTCTTC. Its translation: CASSPMGGGALNEQFF. The whole variable domain, remainder taken from reference TRBV5-1 and TRBJ2-1, is KAGVTQTPRYLIKTRGQQVTLSCSPISGHRSVSWYQQTPGQGLQFLFEYFSETQRNKGNFPGRFSGRQFSNSRSEMNVSTLELGDSALYLCASSPMGGGALNEQFFGPGTRLTVL.

The gene calls are TRBV11-2 and TRBJ2-5; TRBD2 matches 10 bases. The CDR3 length is 13 residues. Germline CDR1 and CDR2: SGHAT and FQNNGV. The V and J ends lost 8 bases and 4 bases, in that order; junction bases with no gene match: 4. CDR3: CASQRGGGETQYF. The CDR3, as DNA: TGTGCCAGCCAGCGGGGGGGCGGAGAGACCCAGTACTTC.

This clonotype was recorded many times. This rearrangement joins TRBV7-2 to TRBJ1-1, with D perhaps matching TRBD1 (5 bases). Germline V lookup: CDR1 SGHTA, CDR2 FQGNSA. The CDR3 spans 13 residues. V shed 3 bases and J shed 9 bases, with 14 bases lying between them. As DNA, the CDR3 is TGTGCCAGCAGCTTCGGCAGGGAGGGTAAAGCTTTCTTT. It specifies CASSFGREGKAFF.

This clonotype appeared a few times. V is TRBV28 and J is TRBJ2-7; 7 bases align to TRBD2. This CDR3 region has 13 residues. V gave up 7 bases and J gave up 5 bases; unmatched junction bases: 8. Germline values: CDR1 MDHEN, CDR2 SYDVKM. The CDR3: CASKRGGHDEQYV. In DNA form, the CDR3 reads TGTGCCAGCAAAAGGGGAGGGCACGACGAGCAGTACGTC.

This clonotype was seen more than once but under ten times. V gene TRBV12-3 or TRBV12-4 combines with J gene TRBJ2-3; a weak D match, TRBD2 (5 bases). Trimming removed 3 bases from V and 4 bases from J, with 17 bases in between. This CDR3 spans 16 amino acids. The CDR3 reads CASSFRAREGPDTQYF. The CDR3, as DNA: TGTGCCAGCAGTTTTAGGGCTAGAGAGGGCCCAGATACGCAGTATTTT.

The chain is built from TRBV5-1 and TRBJ2-2, with D possibly matching TRBD1 (5 bases). CDR3 length equals 13 residues. CDR1 and CDR2 (germline): SGHRS, YFSETQ. Trimming left V 6 bases short and J 4 bases short, with 10 bases between. The CDR3 here is CASTTQGTGELFF. The CDR3 bases are TGCGCCAGCACGACCCAGGGCACCGGGGAGCTGTTTTTT.

This clonotype was seen a few times. This chain joins TRBV4-2 and TRBJ1-2; D call uncertain. The ends were cut back, 1 base at V and 4 bases at J, with 22 bases in the middle. CDR1 LGHNA and CDR2 YNFKEQ come from the germline V gene. This CDR3 has 18 amino acids. The CDR3 DNA follows: TGTGCCAGCAGCCAAGTTATCGAGGCGGAACAGACGGGCTATGGCTACACCTTC. It codes for CASSQVIEAEQTGYGYTF.

This clonotype was found a few times. The chain joins TRBV20-1 to TRBJ2-3, with 12 positions matching TRBD2. Germline lookup yields CDR1 DFQATT and CDR2 SNEGSKA (reference sequence). The ends lost 5 bases at V and 0 bases at J; junction bases unmatched: 3. There are 15 residues in the CDR3. CDR3 DNA sequence: TGCAGTGCTCCTCTAGCGGGGGGGAGCACAGATACGCAGTATTTT. It encodes CSAPLAGGSTDTQYF.

In its sample, this clonotype was seen a few times. The chain links TRBV6-6 to TRBJ1-3; D gene uncertain. CDR1 and CDR2 from the germline V gene are MNHNY and SVGAGI (reference sequence). V lost 6 bases and J lost 1, with 10 bases in between. The CDR3 runs to 14 residues. CDR3 amino acids: CASSPRTSGNTIYF. CDR3 DNA sequence: TGTGCCAGCAGCCCGAGGACTTCTGGAAACACCATATATTTT.

This clonotype came up a few times. This chain connects TRBV6-6 to TRBJ2-7, with D possibly called TRBD1 or TRBD2 (5 bases each). V lost 2 bases and J lost 0, with 8 bases in between. Germline assignment: CDR1 MNHNY and CDR2 SVGAGI (reference sequence). CDR3 length: 14 amino acids. The CDR3 sequence: CASSYGGDSYEQYV. The DNA for the CDR3 is TGTGCCAGCAGTTACGGGGGAGACTCCTACGAGCAGTACGTC.

This chain uses TRBV12-3 or TRBV12-4 with TRBJ1-3, with D unresolved. V was trimmed by 5 bases and J by 0 bases, leaving 5 bases between them. The CDR3 has 13 residues. The CDR3 loop reads CASSRNSGNTIYF. Here the CDR3 DNA reads TGTGCCAGCAGTCGTAACTCTGGAAACACCATATATTTT.

The table lists this clonotype with a few counts. The gene calls are TRBV20-1 and TRBJ2-1; 9 positions agree with TRBD2. The CDR3 covers 14 residues. Germline V gives CDR1 DFQATT, CDR2 SNEGSKA (reference sequence). The J segment lost 1 base and the V segment lost 6 bases, leaving 4 bases of the junction unmatched. The CDR3 DNA follows: TGCAGTGCCCTTAGCGGGGGTTCCTACAATGAGCAGTTCTTC. Protein product: CSALSGGSYNEQFF.